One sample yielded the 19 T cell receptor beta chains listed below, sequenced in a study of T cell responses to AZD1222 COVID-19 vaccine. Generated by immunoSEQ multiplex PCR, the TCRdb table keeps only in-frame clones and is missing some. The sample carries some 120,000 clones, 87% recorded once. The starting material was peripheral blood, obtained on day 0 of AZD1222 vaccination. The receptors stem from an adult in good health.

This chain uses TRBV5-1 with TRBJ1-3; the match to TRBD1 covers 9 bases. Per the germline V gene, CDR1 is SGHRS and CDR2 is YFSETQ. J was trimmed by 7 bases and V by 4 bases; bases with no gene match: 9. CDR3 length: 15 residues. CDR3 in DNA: TGCGCCAGCAGCCGCGCCGGGACAGGGAAGAACACCATATATTTT. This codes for CASSRAGTGKNTIYF.

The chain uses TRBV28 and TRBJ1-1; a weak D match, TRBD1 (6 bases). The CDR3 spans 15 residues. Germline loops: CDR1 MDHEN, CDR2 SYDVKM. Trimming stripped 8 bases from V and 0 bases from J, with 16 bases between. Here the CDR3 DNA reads TGTGCCAGCTTCCAGGGCGGACAGCTGAACACTGAAGCTTTCTTT. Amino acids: CASFQGGQLNTEAFF.

DNA for the CDR3: TGTGCCAGCAGTGAACGGGCAGCAACTAATGAAAAACTGTTTTTT. This sequence encodes CASSERAATNEKLFF. The chain links TRBV2 to TRBJ1-4; D uncertain. This CDR3 has 15 amino acids. Trimming removed 2 bases at V and 0 bases at J, with 7 bases between. Germline V gene sequence: CDR1 SNHLY, CDR2 FYNNEI.

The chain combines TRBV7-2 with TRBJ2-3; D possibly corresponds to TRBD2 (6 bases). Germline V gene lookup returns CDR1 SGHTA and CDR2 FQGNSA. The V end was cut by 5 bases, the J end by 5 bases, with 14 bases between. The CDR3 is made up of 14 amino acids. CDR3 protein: CASSISGTRDTQYF. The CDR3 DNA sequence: TGTGCCAGCAGCATCTCTGGGACTCGAGATACGCAGTATTTT.

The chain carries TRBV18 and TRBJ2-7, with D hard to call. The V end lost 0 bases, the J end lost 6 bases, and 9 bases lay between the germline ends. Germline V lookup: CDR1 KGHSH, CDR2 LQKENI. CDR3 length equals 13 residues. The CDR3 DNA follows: TGTGCCAGCTCACCACCAGGCTCTGGCGAGCAGTACTTC. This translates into CASSPPGSGEQYF.

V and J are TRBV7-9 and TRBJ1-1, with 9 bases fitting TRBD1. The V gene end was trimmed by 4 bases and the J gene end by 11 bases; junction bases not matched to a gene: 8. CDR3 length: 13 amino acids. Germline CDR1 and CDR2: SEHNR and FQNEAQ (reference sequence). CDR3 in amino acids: CASSSPGQGEAFF. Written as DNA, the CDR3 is TGTGCCAGCAGCTCGCCGGGACAGGGCGAGGCTTTCTTT.

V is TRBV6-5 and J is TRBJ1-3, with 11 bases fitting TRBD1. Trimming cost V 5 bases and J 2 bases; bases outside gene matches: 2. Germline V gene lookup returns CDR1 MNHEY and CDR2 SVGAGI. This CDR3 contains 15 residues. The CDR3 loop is CASSLDRGPGNTIYF. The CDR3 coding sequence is TGTGCCAGCAGTCTGGACAGGGGGCCTGGAAACACCATATATTTT.

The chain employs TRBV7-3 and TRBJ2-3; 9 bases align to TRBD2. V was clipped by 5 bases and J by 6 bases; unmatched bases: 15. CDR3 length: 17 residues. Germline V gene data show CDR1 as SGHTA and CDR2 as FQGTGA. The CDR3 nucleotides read TGTGCCAGCAGCCCTTCAATTGTGCGGGGGGGCGGTGATACGCAGTATTTT. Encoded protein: CASSPSIVRGGGDTQYF.

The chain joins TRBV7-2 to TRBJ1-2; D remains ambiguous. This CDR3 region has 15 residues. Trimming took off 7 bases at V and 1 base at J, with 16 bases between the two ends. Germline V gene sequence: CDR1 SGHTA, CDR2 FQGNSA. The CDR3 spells CASNKWSGDNYGYTF. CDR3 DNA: TGTGCCAGCAATAAGTGGAGTGGGGATAACTATGGCTACACCTTC.

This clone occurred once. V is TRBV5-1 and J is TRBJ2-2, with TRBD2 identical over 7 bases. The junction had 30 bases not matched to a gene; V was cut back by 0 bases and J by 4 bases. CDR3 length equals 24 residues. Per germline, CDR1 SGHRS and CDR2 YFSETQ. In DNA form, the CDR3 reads TGCGCCAGCAGCTTGGTGTCCTCTCTGAGTAGTCTCTCTGAGAGGCGGGGGTCCACCGGGGAGCTGTTTTTT. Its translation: CASSLVSSLSSLSERRGSTGELFF.

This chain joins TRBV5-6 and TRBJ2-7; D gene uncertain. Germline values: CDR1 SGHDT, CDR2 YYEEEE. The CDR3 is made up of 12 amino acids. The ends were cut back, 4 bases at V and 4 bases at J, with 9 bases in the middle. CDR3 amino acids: CASSLLSYEQYF. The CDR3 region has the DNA TGTGCCAGCAGCCTACTAAGTTACGAGCAGTACTTC.

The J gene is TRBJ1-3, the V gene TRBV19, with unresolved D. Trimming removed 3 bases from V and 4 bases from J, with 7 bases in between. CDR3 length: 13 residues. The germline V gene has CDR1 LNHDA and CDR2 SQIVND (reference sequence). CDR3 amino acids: CASSMNEGNTIYF. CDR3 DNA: TGTGCCAGTAGTATGAATGAAGGAAACACCATATATTTT.

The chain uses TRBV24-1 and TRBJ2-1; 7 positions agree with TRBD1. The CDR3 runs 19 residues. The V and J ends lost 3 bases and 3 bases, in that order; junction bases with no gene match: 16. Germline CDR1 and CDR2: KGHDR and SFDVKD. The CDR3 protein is CATSDAPGQVGSNYNEQFF. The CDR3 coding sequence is TGTGCCACCAGTGATGCCCCCGGACAGGTTGGGAGTAACTACAATGAGCAGTTCTTC.

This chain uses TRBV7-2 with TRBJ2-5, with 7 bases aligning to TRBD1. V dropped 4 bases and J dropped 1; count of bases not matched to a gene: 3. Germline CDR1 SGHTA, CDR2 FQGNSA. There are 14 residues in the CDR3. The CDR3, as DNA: TGTGCCAGCAGCTCCTGGACAGGCCAAGAGACCCAGTACTTC. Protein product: CASSSWTGQETQYF.

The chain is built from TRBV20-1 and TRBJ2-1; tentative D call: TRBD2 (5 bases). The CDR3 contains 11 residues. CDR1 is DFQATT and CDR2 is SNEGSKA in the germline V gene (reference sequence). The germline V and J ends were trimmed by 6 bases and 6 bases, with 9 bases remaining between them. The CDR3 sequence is CSAWTFNEQFF. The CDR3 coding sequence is TGCAGTGCATGGACTTTCAATGAGCAGTTCTTC.

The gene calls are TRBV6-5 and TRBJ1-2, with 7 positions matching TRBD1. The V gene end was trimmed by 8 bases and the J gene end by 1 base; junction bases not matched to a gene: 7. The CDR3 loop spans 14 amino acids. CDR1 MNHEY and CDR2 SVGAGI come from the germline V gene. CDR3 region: CASRRDRLNYGYTF. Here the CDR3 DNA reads TGTGCCAGCCGACGGGACAGACTTAACTATGGCTACACCTTC.

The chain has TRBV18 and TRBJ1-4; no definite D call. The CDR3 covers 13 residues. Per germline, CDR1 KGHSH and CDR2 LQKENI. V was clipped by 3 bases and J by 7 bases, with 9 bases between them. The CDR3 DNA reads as TGTGCCAGCTCACCCCCCGTGCTTGAAAAACTGTTTTTT. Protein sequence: CASSPPVLEKLFF. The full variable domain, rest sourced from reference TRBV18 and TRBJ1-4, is NAGVMQNPRHLVRRRGQEARLRCSPMKGHSHVYWYRQLPEEGLKFMVYLQKENIIDESGMPKERFSAEFPKEGPSILRIQQVVRGDSAAYFCASSPPVLEKLFFGSGTQLSVL.

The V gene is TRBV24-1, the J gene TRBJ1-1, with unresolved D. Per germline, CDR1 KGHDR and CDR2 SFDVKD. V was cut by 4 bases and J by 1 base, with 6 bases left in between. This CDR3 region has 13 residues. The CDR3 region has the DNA TGTGCCACCAGTGAAAATGGGAACACTGAAGCTTTCTTT. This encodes CATSENGNTEAFF.

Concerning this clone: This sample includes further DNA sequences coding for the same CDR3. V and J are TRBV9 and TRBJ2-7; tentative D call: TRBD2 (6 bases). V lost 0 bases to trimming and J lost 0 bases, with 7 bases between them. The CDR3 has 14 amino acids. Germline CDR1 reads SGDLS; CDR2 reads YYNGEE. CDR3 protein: CASSVVGSSYEQYF. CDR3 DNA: TGTGCCAGCAGCGTAGTCGGGAGCTCCTACGAGCAGTACTTC.